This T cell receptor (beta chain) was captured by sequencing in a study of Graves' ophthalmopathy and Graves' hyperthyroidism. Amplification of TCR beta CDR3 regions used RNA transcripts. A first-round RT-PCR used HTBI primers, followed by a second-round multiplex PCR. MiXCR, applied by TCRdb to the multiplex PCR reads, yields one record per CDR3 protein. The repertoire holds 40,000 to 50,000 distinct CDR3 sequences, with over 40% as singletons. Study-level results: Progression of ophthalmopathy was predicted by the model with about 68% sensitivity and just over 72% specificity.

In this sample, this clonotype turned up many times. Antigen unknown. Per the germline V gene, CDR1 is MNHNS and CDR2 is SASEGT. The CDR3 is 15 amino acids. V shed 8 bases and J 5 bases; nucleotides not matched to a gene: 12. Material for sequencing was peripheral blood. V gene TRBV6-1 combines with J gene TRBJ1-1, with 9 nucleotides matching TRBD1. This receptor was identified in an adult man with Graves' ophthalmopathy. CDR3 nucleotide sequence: TGTGCCAGCTGCCTGGGACAGGGAGGTATAACTGAAGCTTTCTTT. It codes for CASCLGQGGITEAFF.